A single sample is the source of the 9 T cell receptor beta chains below, sequenced in a study of shared clonotypes between healthy human individuals. The protocol was immunoSEQ multiplex PCR, while the TCRdb copy is restricted to in-frame clones and leaves out a portion. The repertoire holds around 350,000 clones, with 70% to 75% as singletons. The sample comprised memory CD4+ T cells sorted from blood. Subset indicated: CD45RA-negative fraction. The receptor set was obtained from a man aged 25 to 40 in good health.

This clone was counted only a few times. The chain links TRBV6-1 to TRBJ1-5, with unresolved D. Deletions cut 4 bases from V and 4 bases from J, with 11 bases between. The CDR3 totals 14 residues. Germline V gene lookup returns CDR1 MNHNS and CDR2 SASEGT. In DNA form, the CDR3 reads TGTGCCAGCAGTGTATCGGCGGTAAATCAGCCCCAGCATTTT. It encodes CASSVSAVNQPQHF.

The CDR3 DNA sequence: TGTGCCAGCAGCTTATTAATAGCGGGATCCGCGAATGAGCAGTTCTTC. This gives the protein CASSLLIAGSANEQFF. The chain carries TRBV7-9 and TRBJ2-1, with TRBD2 matching 8 bases. Germline-derived CDR1 and CDR2 are SEHNR and FQNEAQ (reference sequence). V lost 2 bases to trimming and J lost 7 bases; unmatched junction nucleotides: 10. The CDR3 covers 16 residues.

This clone was seen only once. The chain couples TRBV27 to TRBJ2-1; the D gene is possibly TRBD2 (5 bases). CDR1 and CDR2 (germline): MNHEY, SMNVEV (reference sequence). The CDR3 has 14 residues. The V gene lost 5 bases and the J gene lost 6 bases, with 14 bases spanning the gap. The CDR3, as DNA: TGTGCCAGCAGTCTAGGCCTAGCTTCCAATGAGCAGTTCTTC. Translating gives CASSLGLASNEQFF.

The sample holds one count of this clone. Other nucleotide sequences in the sample specify the same CDR3. The chain is built from TRBV5-1 and TRBJ2-5; D not certain. The CDR3 runs 14 residues. Trimming removed 0 bases from V and 2 bases from J, with 8 bases in between. Germline V gene sequence: CDR1 SGHRS, CDR2 YFSETQ. The CDR3 here is CASSLGTPQETQYF. CDR3 DNA sequence: TGCGCCAGCAGCTTGGGCACCCCGCAAGAGACCCAGTACTTC. Full variable domain (remainder filled in from reference TRBV5-1 and TRBJ2-5): KAGVTQTPRYLIKTRGQQVTLSCSPISGHRSVSWYQQTPGQGLQFLFEYFSETQRNKGNFPGRFSGRQFSNSRSEMNVSTLELGDSALYLCASSLGTPQETQYFGPGTRLLVL.

This chain uses TRBV5-1 with TRBJ2-7; D not certain. The V end was cut by 4 bases, the J end by 2 bases, with 13 bases between. Per the germline V gene, CDR1 is SGHRS and CDR2 is YFSETQ. The CDR3 is 14 residues long. CDR3 in amino acids: CASSGVGATYEQYF. DNA of the CDR3: TGCGCCAGCAGCGGGGTCGGCGCGACCTACGAGCAGTACTTC.

This chain joins TRBV5-5 and TRBJ2-7, with TRBD1 identical over 9 bases. The length of the CDR3 is 18 residues. CDR1 is SGHKS, CDR2 YYEKEE, per germline (reference sequence). V lost 4 bases to trimming and J lost 2 bases; unmatched junction nucleotides: 16. The CDR3 nucleotides read TGTGCCAGCAGCCCGGGACAGGGAATACGTGTAAGCACCTACGAGCAGTACTTC. It yields the protein CASSPGQGIRVSTYEQYF. Together with reference TRBV5-5 and TRBJ2-7, the CDR3 gives the full variable domain: DAGVTQSPTHLIKTRGQQVTLRCSPISGHKSVSWYQQVLGQGPQFIFQYYEKEERGRGNFPDRFSARQFPNYSSELNVNALLLGDSALYLCASSPGQGIRVSTYEQYFGPGTRLTVT.

The CDR3, as DNA: TGTGCCAGTAGCCGCGGGCAAGCGAACACCGGGGAGCTGTTTTTT. This encodes CASSRGQANTGELFF. The rearrangement links TRBV19 to TRBJ2-2; D is perhaps TRBD2 (5 bases). The CDR3 is 15 amino acids. From germline, CDR1 is LNHDA and CDR2 SQIVND (reference sequence). V lost 6 bases, J lost 0 bases, and 11 bases lay in between.

The chain joins TRBV5-1 to TRBJ2-3; the D call may be TRBD1 or TRBD2 (5 bases each). CDR1 and CDR2 from the germline V gene are SGHRS and YFSETQ. This CDR3 spans 15 amino acids. With 3 bases removed from V and 0 bases from J, the gap between germline ends came to 11 bases. As DNA, the CDR3 is TGCGCCAGCAGCTCGTTGGGACGGAGCACAGATACGCAGTATTTT. As protein: CASSSLGRSTDTQYF.

This chain's CDR3 is CASNFLAGVLSGANVLTF. In DNA form, the CDR3 reads TGTGCCAGTAATTTTTTAGCGGGAGTTCTCTCTGGGGCCAACGTCCTGACTTTC. The chain couples TRBV19 to TRBJ2-6; the match to TRBD2 covers 9 bases. V shed 7 bases, J shed 0 bases, and the junction held 10 bases outside the gene matches. CDR3 size: 18 residues. Germline V gives CDR1 LNHDA, CDR2 SQIVND (reference sequence).